This T cell receptor beta chain comes out of a study of beta chain features in type 1 diabetes. Expressed TCRB transcripts were sequenced after all isolated RNA was converted to cDNA. This table comes from immunoSEQ multiplex PCR, and its TCRdb copy is limited to in-frame clones, with some not included. The table records some 360,000 clones, 15% to 20% of them present only once. The V and J ends lost 7 bases and 0 bases, in that order; junction bases with no gene match: 3. Germline CDR1 and CDR2: LNHDA and SQIVND (reference sequence). This CDR3 has 14 residues. The chain employs TRBV19 and TRBJ2-7; 10 bases match TRBD2. The source is a woman aged 18-29 years in good health. Sequences were obtained from naive CD4+ T cells from blood. The CDR3 reads CASTASGSSYEQYF. The CDR3 DNA follows: TGTGCCAGTACCGCTAGCGGGAGCTCCTACGAGCAGTACTTC.